The rows below give T cell receptor beta chains drawn from one sample of a study of Ad26.COV2.S vaccination and SARS-CoV-2 variants. Profiled with immunoSEQ multiplex PCR; TCRdb holds only in-frame clones, not every one. Here the sample spans 300,000 to 350,000 clones, about 87% being singletons. Source: peripheral blood, taken in a trial of Ad26.COV2.S vaccine versus placebo. All receptors derive from a person between 18 and 65 years old who received the Ad26.COV2.S COVID-19 vaccine or a placebo. CDR3s leave out the opening cysteine and the closing phenylalanine or tryptophan.

v_call,j_call,cdr3_aa
TRBV5-1,TRBJ1-2,ASSLVGTAYYGYT
TRBV7-3,TRBJ2-3,ASSPATVSDTDTQY
TRBV30,TRBJ1-4,ASQGEKLF
TRBV14,TRBJ2-3,ASSRSGLAGRPDTQY
TRBV10-3,TRBJ1-3,AISFAGTGSAGNTIY
TRBV7-2,TRBJ2-6,ASYRDRASGANVLT
TRBV2,TRBJ1-3,ASRGGSTSGNTIY
TRBV6-2/TRBV6-3,TRBJ1-1,ASSRIQTGWTEAF
TRBV27,TRBJ2-2,ASTPLLGIDTGELF
TRBV6-2/TRBV6-3,TRBJ2-5,ASSSPVVWTQY
TRBV5-1,TRBJ2-2,ASSSIRLDTNTGELF
TRBV5-6,TRBJ2-3,ASTKGQLTDTQY